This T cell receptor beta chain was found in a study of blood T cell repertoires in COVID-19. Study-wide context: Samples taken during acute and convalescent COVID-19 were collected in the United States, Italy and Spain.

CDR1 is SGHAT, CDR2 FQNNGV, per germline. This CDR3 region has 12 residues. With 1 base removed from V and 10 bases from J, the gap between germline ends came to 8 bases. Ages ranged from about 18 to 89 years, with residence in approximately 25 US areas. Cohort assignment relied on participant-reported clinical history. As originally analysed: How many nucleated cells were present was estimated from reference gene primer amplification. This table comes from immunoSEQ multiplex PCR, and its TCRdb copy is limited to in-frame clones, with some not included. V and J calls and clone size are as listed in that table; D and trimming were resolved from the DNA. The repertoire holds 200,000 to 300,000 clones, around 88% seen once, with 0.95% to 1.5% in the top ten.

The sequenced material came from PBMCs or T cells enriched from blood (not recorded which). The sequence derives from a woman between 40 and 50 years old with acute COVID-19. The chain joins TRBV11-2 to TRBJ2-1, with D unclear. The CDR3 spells CASSLGGLEQFF. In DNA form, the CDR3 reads TGTGCCAGCAGCTTAGGAGGCTTGGAGCAGTTCTTC.